The clone carrying this T cell receptor beta chain has a handful of counts. This record belongs to a study of patients and donors after allogeneic stem cell transplantation. MiXCR was run by TCRdb on the RT-PCR reads, yielding one entry per CDR3 protein. Altogether roughly 960,000 distinct CDR3 sequences are present, 15% to 20% being singletons, with the ten largest covering around 6%. With V trimmed by 4 bases and J by 7 bases, 5 bases remained unmatched. This CDR3 region has 13 residues. The V gene's germline CDR1 is MNHEY and CDR2 SVGEGT. The receptor comes from a human donor who was either an allogeneic HSCT recipient or a stem cell or donor lymphocyte infusion donor (not recorded which). It is not recorded whose cells these are; they may come from a transplant donor. The sequenced material came from blood, either unsorted or a sorted T cell fraction (not recorded which). The chain carries TRBV6-2 or TRBV6-3 and TRBJ2-7, with 9 bases matching TRBD2. For the CDR3, the DNA is TGTGCCAGCAGTTCCACGGGACTAGCAGAGCAGTACTTC. Protein sequence: CASSSTGLAEQYF.